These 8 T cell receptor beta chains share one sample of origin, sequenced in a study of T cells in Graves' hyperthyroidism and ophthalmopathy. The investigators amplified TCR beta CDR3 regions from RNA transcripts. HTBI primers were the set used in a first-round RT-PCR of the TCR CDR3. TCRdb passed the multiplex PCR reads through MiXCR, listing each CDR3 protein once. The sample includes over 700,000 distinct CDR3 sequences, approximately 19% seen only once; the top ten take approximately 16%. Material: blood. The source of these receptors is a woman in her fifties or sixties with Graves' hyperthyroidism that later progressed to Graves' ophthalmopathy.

DNA of the CDR3: TGTGCCAGCTCAGGGGCGCGAACTGAAGCTTTCTTT. It codes for CASSGARTEAFF. J is TRBJ1-1 and V is TRBV6-2 or TRBV6-3; possibly TRBD1 for D (6 bases). Trimming cost V 8 bases and J 5 bases, with 12 bases left between them. The CDR3 consists of 12 residues. The germline gives CDR1 MNHEY, CDR2 SVGEGT.

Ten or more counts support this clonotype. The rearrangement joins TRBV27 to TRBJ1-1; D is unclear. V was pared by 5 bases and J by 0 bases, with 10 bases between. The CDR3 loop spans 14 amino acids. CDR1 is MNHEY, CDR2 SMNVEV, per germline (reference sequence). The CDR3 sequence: CASSPGLVNTEAFF. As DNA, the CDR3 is TGTGCCAGCAGTCCTGGCCTCGTGAACACTGAAGCTTTCTTT.

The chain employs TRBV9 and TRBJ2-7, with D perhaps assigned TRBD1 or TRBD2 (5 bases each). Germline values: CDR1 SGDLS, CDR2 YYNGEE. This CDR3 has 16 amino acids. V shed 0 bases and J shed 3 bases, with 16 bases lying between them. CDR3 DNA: TGTGCCAGCAGCGTAGGGGGCCGAGACTACGACTACGAGCAGTACTTC. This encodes CASSVGGRDYDYEQYF.

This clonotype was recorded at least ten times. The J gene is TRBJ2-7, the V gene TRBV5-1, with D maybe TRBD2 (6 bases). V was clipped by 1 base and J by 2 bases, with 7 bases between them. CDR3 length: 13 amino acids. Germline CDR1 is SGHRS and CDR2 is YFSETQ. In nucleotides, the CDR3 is TGCGCCAGCAGCTTGAGCGGGCCCTACGAGCAGTACTTC. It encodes CASSLSGPYEQYF.

CDR3 region: CASSPLSGGTEAFF. CDR3 nucleotides: TGTGCCAGCTCACCACTCTCAGGGGGCACTGAAGCTTTCTTT. The chain recombines TRBV18 with TRBJ1-1; TRBD1 matches 7 bases. The CDR3 covers 14 residues. Germline V lookup: CDR1 KGHSH, CDR2 LQKENI. Losses at the gene ends were 1 base for V and 4 bases for J; bases not matched to a gene: 3.

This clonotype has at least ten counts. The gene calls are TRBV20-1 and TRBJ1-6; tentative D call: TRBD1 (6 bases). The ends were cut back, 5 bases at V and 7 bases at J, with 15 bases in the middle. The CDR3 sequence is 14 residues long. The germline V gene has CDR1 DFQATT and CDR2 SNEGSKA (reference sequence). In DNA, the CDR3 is TGCAGTGCTCGGACCGGGACACCGAATTCACCCCTCCACTTT. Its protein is CSARTGTPNSPLHF.

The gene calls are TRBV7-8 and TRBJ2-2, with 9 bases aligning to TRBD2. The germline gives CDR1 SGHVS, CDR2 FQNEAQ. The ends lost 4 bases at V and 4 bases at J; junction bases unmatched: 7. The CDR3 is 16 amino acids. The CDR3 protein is CASSSERGVLTGELFF. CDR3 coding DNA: TGTGCCAGCAGCTCCGAGCGGGGGGTACTCACCGGGGAGCTGTTTTTT.

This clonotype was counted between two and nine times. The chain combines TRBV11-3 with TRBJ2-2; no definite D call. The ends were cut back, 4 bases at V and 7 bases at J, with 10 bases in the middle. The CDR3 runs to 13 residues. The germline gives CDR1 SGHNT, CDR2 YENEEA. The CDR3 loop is CASSSHRDGELFF. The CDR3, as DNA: TGTGCCAGCAGCTCTCATAGGGACGGGGAGCTGTTTTTT. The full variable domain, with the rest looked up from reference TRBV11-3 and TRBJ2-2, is EAGVVQSPRYKIIEKKQPVAFWCNPISGHNTLYWYLQNLGQGPELLIRYENEEAVDDSQLPKDRFSAERLKGVDSTLKIQPAELGDSAVYLCASSSHRDGELFFGEGSRLTVL.